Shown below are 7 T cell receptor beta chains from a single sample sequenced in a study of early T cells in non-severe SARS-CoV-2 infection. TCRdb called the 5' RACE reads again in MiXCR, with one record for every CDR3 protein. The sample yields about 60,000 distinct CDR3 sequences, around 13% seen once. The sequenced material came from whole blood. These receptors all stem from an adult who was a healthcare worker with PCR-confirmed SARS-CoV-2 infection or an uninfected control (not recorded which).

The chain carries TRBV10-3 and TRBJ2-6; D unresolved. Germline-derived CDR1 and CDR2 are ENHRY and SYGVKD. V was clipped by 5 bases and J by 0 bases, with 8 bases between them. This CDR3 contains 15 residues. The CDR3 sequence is CAISQSYSGANVLTF. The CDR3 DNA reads TGTGCCATCAGTCAGAGTTACTCTGGGGCCAACGTCCTGACTTTC.

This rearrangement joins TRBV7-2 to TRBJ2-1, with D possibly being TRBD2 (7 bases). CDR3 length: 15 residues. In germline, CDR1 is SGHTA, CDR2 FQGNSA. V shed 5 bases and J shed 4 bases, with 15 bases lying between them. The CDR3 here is CASSPEQGGYNEQFF. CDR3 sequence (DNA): TGTGCCAGCAGCCCCGAACAGGGAGGGTACAATGAGCAGTTCTTC.

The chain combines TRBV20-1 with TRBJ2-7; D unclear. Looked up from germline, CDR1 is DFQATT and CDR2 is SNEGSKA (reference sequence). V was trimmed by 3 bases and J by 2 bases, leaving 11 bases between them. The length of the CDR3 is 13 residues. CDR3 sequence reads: CSASLVPTYEQYF. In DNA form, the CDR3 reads TGCAGTGCTAGCTTAGTCCCAACCTACGAGCAGTACTTC.

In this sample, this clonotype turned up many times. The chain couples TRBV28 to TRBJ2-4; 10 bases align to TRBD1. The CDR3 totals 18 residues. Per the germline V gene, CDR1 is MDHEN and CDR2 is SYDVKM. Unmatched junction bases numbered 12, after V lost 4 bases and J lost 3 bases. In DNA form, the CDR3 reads TGTGCCAGCAGTTCTATACGACAGGGGGCTCGTGGCAAAAACATTCAGTACTTC. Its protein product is CASSSIRQGARGKNIQYF.

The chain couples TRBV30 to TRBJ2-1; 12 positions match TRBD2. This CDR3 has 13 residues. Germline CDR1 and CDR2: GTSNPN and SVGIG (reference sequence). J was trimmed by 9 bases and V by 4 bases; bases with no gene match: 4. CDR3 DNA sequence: TGTGCCTGGACTAGCGGGGGGGCTGGTGAGCAGTTCTTC. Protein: CAWTSGGAGEQFF.

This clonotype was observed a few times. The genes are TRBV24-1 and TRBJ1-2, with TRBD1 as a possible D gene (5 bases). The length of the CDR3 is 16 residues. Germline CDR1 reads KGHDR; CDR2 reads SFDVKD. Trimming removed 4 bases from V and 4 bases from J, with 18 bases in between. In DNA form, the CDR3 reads TGTGCCACCAGTGAGGCCGGGACGCCAACCACCTATGGCTACACCTTC. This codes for CATSEAGTPTTYGYTF.

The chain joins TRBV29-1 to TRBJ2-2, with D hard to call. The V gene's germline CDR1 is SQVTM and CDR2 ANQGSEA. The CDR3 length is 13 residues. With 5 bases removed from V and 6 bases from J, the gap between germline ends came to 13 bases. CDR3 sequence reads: CSVSPTVSGELFF. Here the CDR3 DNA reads TGCAGCGTTTCCCCTACTGTCTCCGGGGAGCTGTTTTTT.